A single sample gave rise to the 28 T cell receptor beta chains below, sequenced in a study of T cell responses to AZD1222 COVID-19 vaccine. Clones were sequenced by immunoSEQ multiplex PCR, and TCRdb holds only the in-frame ones, with some missing. The table lists about 140,000 clones, roughly 92% of them singletons. Sequenced here: peripheral blood, sampled 28 days after the second AZD1222 dose. All receptors come from an adult who received the AZD1222 COVID-19 vaccine.

The J gene is TRBJ2-2, the V gene TRBV10-1; D not certain. This CDR3 spans 12 amino acids. Trimming shortened V by 5 bases and J by 5 bases, and 6 bases separated the two germline ends. Germline-derived CDR1 and CDR2 are WNHNN and SYGVQD (reference sequence). Here the CDR3 DNA reads TGCGCCAGCAGTCTGGGAACCGGGGAGCTGTTTTTT. Protein product: CASSLGTGELFF.

V is TRBV28 and J is TRBJ1-2; 9 nucleotides match TRBD1. The J segment lost 0 bases and the V segment lost 5 bases, leaving 7 bases of the junction unmatched. Germline V gene lookup returns CDR1 MDHEN and CDR2 SYDVKM. CDR3 length: 16 residues. CDR3 residues: CASSNPQGATNYGYTF. CDR3 coding DNA: TGTGCCAGCAGTAATCCACAGGGGGCGACTAACTATGGCTACACCTTC.

The chain employs TRBV28 and TRBJ1-4, with D perhaps TRBD1 (5 bases). Germline loops: CDR1 MDHEN, CDR2 SYDVKM. CDR3 length: 13 residues. V gave up 7 bases and J gave up 8 bases, with 14 bases separating them. The CDR3 sequence is CASTPGPGEKLFF. The CDR3, as DNA: TGTGCCAGCACCCCGGGCCCAGGGGAAAAACTGTTTTTT.

This chain links TRBV19 with TRBJ2-5; TRBD2 aligns across 8 bases. CDR3 size: 13 residues. The V segment lost 6 bases and the J segment 7 bases; nucleotides outside the gene matches: 7. CDR1 LNHDA and CDR2 SQIVND come from the germline V gene (reference sequence). DNA for the CDR3: TGTGCCAGTAGCGGGGGGGATTTTGGGACCCAGTACTTC. Translating gives CASSGGDFGTQYF.

The gene calls are TRBV7-2 and TRBJ1-1, with D possibly TRBD1 on 5 matching bases. With 3 bases removed from V and 1 base from J, the gap between germline ends came to 9 bases. The CDR3 contains 14 residues. CDR1 is SGHTA and CDR2 is FQGNSA in the germline V gene. The CDR3 sequence is CASSLGPKNTEAFF. Here the CDR3 DNA reads TGTGCCAGCAGCTTGGGACCAAAGAACACTGAAGCTTTCTTT.

The chain carries TRBV7-8 and TRBJ1-4; TRBD1 matches at 11 bases. Germline V gene data show CDR1 as SGHVS and CDR2 as FQNEAQ. The CDR3 has 19 amino acids. V was pared by 1 base and J by 1 base, with 8 bases of the junction left unmatched. The CDR3 loop is CASSLVRTGGTVTNEKLFF. The CDR3 DNA follows: TGTGCCAGCAGCTTAGTTCGGACAGGGGGCACGGTAACTAATGAAAAACTGTTTTTT.

The chain couples TRBV5-1 to TRBJ2-7; D is ambiguous. Germline values: CDR1 SGHRS, CDR2 YFSETQ. This CDR3 is 14 amino acids long. Trimming left V 0 bases short and J 0 bases short, with 7 bases between. The CDR3 is CASSLELFSYEQYF. DNA of the CDR3: TGCGCCAGCAGCTTGGAACTGTTCTCCTACGAGCAGTACTTC.

The chain employs TRBV6-2 or TRBV6-3 and TRBJ1-4, with D possibly being TRBD1 (5 bases). Germline-derived CDR1 and CDR2 are MNHEY and SVGEGT. This CDR3 is built from 15 residues. Trimming cost V 6 bases and J 6 bases, with 17 bases left between them. CDR3 bases: TGTGCCAGCAGCGGACCGACAGCTGGGGATGAAAAACTGTTTTTT. Translating gives CASSGPTAGDEKLFF.

The chain employs TRBV2 and TRBJ1-5; D is uncertain. Trimming left V 0 bases short and J 4 bases short, with 10 bases between. CDR3 length: 15 amino acids. Germline V gives CDR1 SNHLY, CDR2 FYNNEI. CDR3 region: CASSEASGRNQPQHF. The CDR3 coding sequence is TGTGCCAGCAGTGAAGCTTCCGGGAGAAATCAGCCCCAGCATTTT.

V gene TRBV6-5 combines with J gene TRBJ1-1; D is unresolved. Germline V gene sequence: CDR1 MNHEY, CDR2 SVGAGI. The germline V and J ends were trimmed by 6 bases and 1 base, with 9 bases remaining between them. This CDR3 contains 13 residues. Here the CDR3 DNA reads TGTGCCAGCAGCGACCAACAGAACACTGAAGCTTTCTTT. It encodes CASSDQQNTEAFF.

This sequence joins TRBV18 and TRBJ1-1; unclear D gene. The CDR3 is made up of 15 amino acids. V was cut by 2 bases and J by 1 base, with 11 bases left in between. Germline CDR1 reads KGHSH; CDR2 reads LQKENI. The CDR3 nucleotides are TGTGCCAGCTCACCAGGTCCAAATTCGAACACTGAAGCTTTCTTT. Amino acids: CASSPGPNSNTEAFF.

A single count supports this clone. V gene TRBV29-1 combines with J gene TRBJ2-1, with a possible D match to TRBD1 (5 bases). CDR1 SQVTM and CDR2 ANQGSEA come from the germline V gene. This CDR3 is 15 amino acids long. Trimming removed 2 bases from V and 2 bases from J, with 13 bases in between. The CDR3 spells CSVESAGRTYNEQFF. Here the CDR3 DNA reads TGCAGCGTTGAAAGTGCAGGGCGGACCTACAATGAGCAGTTCTTC.

This clone was seen more than once but under ten times. The chain couples TRBV7-2 to TRBJ2-5; D might be TRBD1 or TRBD2, each matching 6 bases. In germline, CDR1 is SGHTA, CDR2 FQGNSA. The CDR3 totals 14 residues. The V end was cut by 8 bases, the J end by 2 bases, with 15 bases between. The CDR3 region is CASGPGAEQETQYF. Written as DNA, the CDR3 is TGTGCCAGCGGACCGGGGGCAGAGCAAGAGACCCAGTACTTC.

The gene calls are TRBV3-1 (or the pseudogene TRBV3-2) and TRBJ2-7, with 9 positions matching TRBD2. The V gene end was trimmed by 1 base and the J gene end by 3 bases; junction bases not matched to a gene: 4. The CDR3 is 15 amino acids. Germline CDR1 LGHDT, CDR2 YNNKEL (reference sequence). The DNA of the CDR3 is TGTGCCAGCAGCCAAGGCGGGAGGGCCCACTACGAGCAGTACTTC. Translation gives CASSQGGRAHYEQYF.

The chain uses TRBV7-2 and TRBJ1-6; no reliable D call. Deletions cut 1 base from V and 6 bases from J, with 1 base between. The V gene's germline CDR1 is SGHTA and CDR2 FQGNSA. The CDR3 contains 12 residues. The CDR3 DNA is TGTGCCAGCAGCTTAGTTAATTCACCCCTCCACTTT. This sequence encodes CASSLVNSPLHF.

The gene calls are TRBV15 and TRBJ2-2; unclear D gene. This CDR3 has 18 amino acids. V dropped 0 bases and J dropped 1 base, with 15 bases sitting between them. CDR1 and CDR2 (germline): LNHNV, YYDKDF (reference sequence). Written as DNA, the CDR3 is TGTGCCACCAGCAGAGATTTAGGGAAAGAGGTGAACACCGGGGAGCTGTTTTTT. Protein sequence: CATSRDLGKEVNTGELFF.

J is TRBJ1-1 and V is TRBV12-5, with D unresolved. Trimming took 5 bases from V and 1 from J, leaving 8 bases between them. CDR1 is LGHNT, CDR2 FRNRAP, per germline. This CDR3 has 13 residues. DNA of the CDR3: TGTGCTAGTGGTCCCGGTGGGAACACTGAAGCTTTCTTT. This encodes CASGPGGNTEAFF.

V and J are TRBV6-2 or TRBV6-3 and TRBJ1-2, with D uncertain. The CDR3 sequence is 14 residues long. Trimming shortened V by 2 bases and J by 2 bases, and 9 bases separated the two germline ends. Per germline, CDR1 MNHEY and CDR2 SVGEGT. CDR3 nucleotides: TGTGCCAGCAGTTACATTGTCGGCAACTATGGCTACACCTTC. This sequence encodes CASSYIVGNYGYTF.

The V and J genes are TRBV28 and TRBJ1-2; D call uncertain. Germline values: CDR1 MDHEN, CDR2 SYDVKM. Deletions cut 7 bases from V and 6 bases from J, with 15 bases between. The CDR3 is 13 amino acids. CDR3 nucleotide sequence: TGTGCCAGCACCGGACGGTGGGAGAATGGCTACACCTTC. Protein sequence: CASTGRWENGYTF.

The genes are TRBV7-8 and TRBJ1-1, with D possibly being TRBD1 (5 bases). The germline V and J ends were trimmed by 7 bases and 1 base, with 13 bases remaining between them. Per the germline V gene, CDR1 is SGHVS and CDR2 is FQNEAQ. The CDR3 length is 14 residues. The CDR3 is CASTIDRRNTEAFF. The CDR3 nucleotides are TGTGCCAGCACCATAGACAGACGGAACACTGAAGCTTTCTTT. Drawing the rest from reference TRBV7-8 and TRBJ1-1, the complete variable domain is GAGVSQSPRYKVAKRGQDVALRCDPISGHVSLFWYQQALGQGPEFLTYFQNEAQLDKSGLPSDRFFAERPEGSVSTLKIQRTQQEDSAVYLCASTIDRRNTEAFFGQGTRLTVV.

This chain links TRBV5-4 with TRBJ2-1; a weak D match, TRBD1 (5 bases). The CDR3 runs to 13 residues. Germline CDR1 is SGHNT and CDR2 is YYREEE (reference sequence). The V end lost 3 bases, the J end lost 8 bases, and 12 bases lay between the germline ends. The CDR3 DNA reads TGTGCCAGCAGCTCCGACCAGGGCTATGAGCAGTTCTTC. Translated: CASSSDQGYEQFF.

The chain links TRBV5-1 to TRBJ2-7; 7 positions agree with TRBD1. There are 11 residues in the CDR3. V lost 6 bases and J lost 6; bases outside the gene matches: 3. The germline V gene has CDR1 SGHRS and CDR2 YFSETQ. The DNA for the CDR3 is TGCGCCAGCAAACAGGGGTTCGAGCAGTACTTC. Its protein is CASKQGFEQYF.

The rearrangement links TRBV20-1 to TRBJ1-1; 7 bases fit TRBD1. This CDR3 spans 15 amino acids. V lost 3 bases and J lost 2; bases outside the gene matches: 9. CDR1 is DFQATT, CDR2 SNEGSKA, per germline (reference sequence). CDR3 region: CSASYFHRGNTEAFF. In nucleotides, the CDR3 is TGCAGTGCTAGTTATTTTCACAGGGGAAACACTGAAGCTTTCTTT.

This clone has just one count. The rearrangement links TRBV11-2 to TRBJ1-2, with D hard to call. Germline values: CDR1 SGHAT, CDR2 FQNNGV. The V gene lost 1 base and the J gene lost 0 bases, with 3 bases spanning the gap. The CDR3 is 13 amino acids. CDR3 bases: TGTGCCAGCAGCTTAGGATCTAACTATGGCTACACCTTC. Encoded protein: CASSLGSNYGYTF.

The gene calls are TRBV30 and TRBJ1-1; D remains unclear. Trimming pared 2 bases from V and 5 bases from J, leaving 6 bases between. CDR1 is GTSNPN and CDR2 is SVGIG in the germline V gene (reference sequence). The CDR3 runs to 11 residues. The CDR3 region has the DNA TGTGCCTGGAGTAGAGAAACTGAAGCTTTCTTT. Its protein product is CAWSRETEAFF. Looking up the rest from reference TRBV30 and TRBJ1-1 gives the full variable domain: SQTIHQWPATLVQPVGSPLSLECTVEGTSNPNLYWYRQAAGRGLQLLFYSVGIGQISSEVPQNLSASRPQDRQFILSSKKLLLSDSGFYLCAWSRETEAFFGQGTRLTVV.

The gene calls are TRBV11-2 and TRBJ2-4; 7 bases are a match to TRBD2. The CDR3 totals 18 residues. V lost 1 base and J lost 2; bases outside the gene matches: 11. In germline, CDR1 is SGHAT, CDR2 FQNNGV. The CDR3, as DNA: TGTGCCAGCAGCTTAGGCGCGATCCCAGCGGGGACCAAAAACATTCAGTACTTC. Encoded protein: CASSLGAIPAGTKNIQYF.

The chain employs TRBV27 and TRBJ2-7; D is perhaps TRBD2 (5 bases). CDR1 and CDR2 from the germline V gene are MNHEY and SMNVEV (reference sequence). CDR3 length: 15 amino acids. The V end was cut by 4 bases, the J end by 0 bases, with 13 bases between. In DNA, the CDR3 is TGTGCCAGCAGTTCTGCACTAGGAAGCTCCTACGAGCAGTACTTC. Translating gives CASSSALGSSYEQYF.

This rearrangement joins TRBV4-1 to TRBJ1-3, with D hard to call. Germline CDR1 and CDR2: MGHRA and YSYEKL. Trimming removed 0 bases at V and 3 bases at J, with 12 bases between. This CDR3 is built from 16 residues. CDR3 in amino acids: CASSQDRARGGNTIYF. The CDR3, as DNA: TGCGCCAGCAGCCAAGATCGGGCCAGAGGTGGAAACACCATATATTTT.